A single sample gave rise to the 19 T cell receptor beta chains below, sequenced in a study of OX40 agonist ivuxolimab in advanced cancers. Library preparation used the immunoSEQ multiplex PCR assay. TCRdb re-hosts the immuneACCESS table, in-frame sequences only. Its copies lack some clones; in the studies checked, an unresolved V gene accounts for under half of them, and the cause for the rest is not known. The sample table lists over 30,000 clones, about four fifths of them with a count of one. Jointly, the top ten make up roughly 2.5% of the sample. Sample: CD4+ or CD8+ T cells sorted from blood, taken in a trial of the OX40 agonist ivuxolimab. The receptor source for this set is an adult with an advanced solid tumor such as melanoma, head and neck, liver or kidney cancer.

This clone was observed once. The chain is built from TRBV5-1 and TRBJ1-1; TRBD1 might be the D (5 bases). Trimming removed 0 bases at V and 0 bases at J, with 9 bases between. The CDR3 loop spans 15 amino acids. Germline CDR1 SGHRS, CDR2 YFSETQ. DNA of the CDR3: TGCGCCAGCAGCTTGGAGGGGACTATGAACACTGAAGCTTTCTTT. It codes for CASSLEGTMNTEAFF.

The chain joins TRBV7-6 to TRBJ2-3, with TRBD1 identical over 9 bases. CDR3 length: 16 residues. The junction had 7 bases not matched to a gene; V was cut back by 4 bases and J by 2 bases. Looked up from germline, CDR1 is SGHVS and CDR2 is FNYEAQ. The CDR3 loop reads CASSSPTGGPTDTQYF. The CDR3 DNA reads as TGTGCCAGCAGCTCGCCTACAGGGGGCCCCACAGATACGCAGTATTTT.

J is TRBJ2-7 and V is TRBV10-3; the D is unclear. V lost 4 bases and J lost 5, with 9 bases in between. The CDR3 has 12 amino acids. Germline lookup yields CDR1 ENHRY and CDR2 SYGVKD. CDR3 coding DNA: TGTGCCATCAGTGGTGTGGGCGACGAGCAGTACTTC. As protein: CAISGVGDEQYF.

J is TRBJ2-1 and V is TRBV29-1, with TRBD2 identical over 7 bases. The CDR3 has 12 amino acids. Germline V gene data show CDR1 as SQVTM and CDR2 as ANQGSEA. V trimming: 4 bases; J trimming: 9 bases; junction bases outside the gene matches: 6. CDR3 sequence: CSVGNGRGEQFF. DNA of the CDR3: TGCAGCGTTGGAAATGGGAGGGGTGAGCAGTTCTTC.

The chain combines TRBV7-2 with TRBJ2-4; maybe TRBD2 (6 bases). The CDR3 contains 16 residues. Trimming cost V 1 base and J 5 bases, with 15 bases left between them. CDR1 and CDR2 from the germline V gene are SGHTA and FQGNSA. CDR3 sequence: CASSLGSGPTENIQYF. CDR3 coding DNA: TGTGCCAGCAGCTTAGGAAGCGGGCCCACGGAAAACATTCAGTACTTC.

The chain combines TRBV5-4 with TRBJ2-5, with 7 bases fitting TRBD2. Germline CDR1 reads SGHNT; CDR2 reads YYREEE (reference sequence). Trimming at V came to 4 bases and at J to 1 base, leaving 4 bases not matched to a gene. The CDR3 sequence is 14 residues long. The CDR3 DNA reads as TGTGCCAGCAGCCCGCGGGAGATCCAAGAGACCCAGTACTTC. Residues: CASSPREIQETQYF.

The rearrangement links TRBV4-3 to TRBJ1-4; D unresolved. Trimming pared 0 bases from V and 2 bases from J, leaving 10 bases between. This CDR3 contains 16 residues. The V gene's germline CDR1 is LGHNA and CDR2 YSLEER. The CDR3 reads CASSQERAVTNEKLFF. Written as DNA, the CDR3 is TGCGCCAGCAGCCAAGAGCGGGCAGTCACTAATGAAAAACTGTTTTTT.

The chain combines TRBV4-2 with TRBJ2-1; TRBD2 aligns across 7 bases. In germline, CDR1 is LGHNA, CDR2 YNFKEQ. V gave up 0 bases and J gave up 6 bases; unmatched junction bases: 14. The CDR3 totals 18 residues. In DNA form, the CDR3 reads TGTGCCAGCAGCCAAGACCTTTTACGAGCGGGATCCCTCAATGAGCAGTTCTTC. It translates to CASSQDLLRAGSLNEQFF.

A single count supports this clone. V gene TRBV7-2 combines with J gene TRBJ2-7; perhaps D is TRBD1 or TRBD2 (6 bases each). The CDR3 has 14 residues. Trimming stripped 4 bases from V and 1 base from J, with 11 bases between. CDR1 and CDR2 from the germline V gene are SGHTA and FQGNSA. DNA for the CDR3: TGTGCCAGCAGCTCCTGGGGGGCTTCCTACGAGCAGTACTTC. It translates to CASSSWGASYEQYF.

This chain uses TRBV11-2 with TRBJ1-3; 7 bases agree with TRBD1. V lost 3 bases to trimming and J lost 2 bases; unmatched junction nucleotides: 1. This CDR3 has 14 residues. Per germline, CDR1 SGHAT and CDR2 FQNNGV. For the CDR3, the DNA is TGTGCCAGCAGCTTCACAGGGGCTGGAAACACCATATATTTT. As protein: CASSFTGAGNTIYF.

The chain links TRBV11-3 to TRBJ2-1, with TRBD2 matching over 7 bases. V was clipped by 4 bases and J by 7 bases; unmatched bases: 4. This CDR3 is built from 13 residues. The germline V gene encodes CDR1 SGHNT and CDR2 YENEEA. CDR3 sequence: CASSWDYQNEQFF. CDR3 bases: TGTGCCAGCAGCTGGGACTACCAAAATGAGCAGTTCTTC.

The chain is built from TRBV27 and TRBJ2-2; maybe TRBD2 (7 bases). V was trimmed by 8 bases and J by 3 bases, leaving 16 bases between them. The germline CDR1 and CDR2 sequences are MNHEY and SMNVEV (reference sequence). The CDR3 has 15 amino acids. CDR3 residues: CASSSGGPHTGELFF. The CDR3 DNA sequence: TGTGCCAGCTCCTCGGGGGGCCCCCACACCGGGGAGCTGTTTTTT.

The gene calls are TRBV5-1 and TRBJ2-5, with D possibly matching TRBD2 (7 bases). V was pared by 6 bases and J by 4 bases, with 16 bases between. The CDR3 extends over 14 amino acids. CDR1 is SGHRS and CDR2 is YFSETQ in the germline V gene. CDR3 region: CASTSLGGAETQYF. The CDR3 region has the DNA TGCGCCAGCACCTCTTTGGGGGGGGCAGAGACCCAGTACTTC.

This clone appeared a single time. DNA of the CDR3: TGTGCCAGCAGAAGACAGGGGGGAGGCGAGCAGTACTTC. It is translated as CASRRQGGGEQYF. The chain carries TRBV6-6 and TRBJ2-7; 9 nucleotides line up with TRBD1. CDR1 is MNHNY and CDR2 is SVGAGI in the germline V gene (reference sequence). V was clipped by 6 bases and J by 6 bases; unmatched bases: 6. The CDR3 runs to 13 residues.

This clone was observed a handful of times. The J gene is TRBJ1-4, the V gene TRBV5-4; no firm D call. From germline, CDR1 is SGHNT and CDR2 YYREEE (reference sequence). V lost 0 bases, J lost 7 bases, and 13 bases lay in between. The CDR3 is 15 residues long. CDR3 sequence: CASSLGQIGGEKLFF. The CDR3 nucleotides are TGTGCCAGCAGCTTGGGACAAATCGGAGGTGAAAAACTGTTTTTT.

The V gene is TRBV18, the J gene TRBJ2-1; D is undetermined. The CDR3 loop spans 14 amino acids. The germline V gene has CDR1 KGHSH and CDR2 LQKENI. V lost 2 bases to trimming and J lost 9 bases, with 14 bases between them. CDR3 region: CASSPMNDVLEQFF. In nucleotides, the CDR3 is TGTGCCAGCTCACCAATGAATGATGTACTTGAGCAGTTCTTC.

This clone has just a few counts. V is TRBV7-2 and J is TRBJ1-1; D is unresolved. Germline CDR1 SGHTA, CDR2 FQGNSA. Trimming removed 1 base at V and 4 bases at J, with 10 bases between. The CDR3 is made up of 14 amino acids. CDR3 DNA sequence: TGTGCCAGCAGCTTAGACAATCGGGGCACTGAAGCTTTCTTT. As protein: CASSLDNRGTEAFF.

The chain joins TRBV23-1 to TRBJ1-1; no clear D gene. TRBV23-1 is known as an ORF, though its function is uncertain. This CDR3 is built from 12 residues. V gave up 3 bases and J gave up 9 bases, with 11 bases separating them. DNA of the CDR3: TGCGCCAGCAGTCAGAACGACCCGAAAGCTTTCTTT. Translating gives CASSQNDPKAFF.

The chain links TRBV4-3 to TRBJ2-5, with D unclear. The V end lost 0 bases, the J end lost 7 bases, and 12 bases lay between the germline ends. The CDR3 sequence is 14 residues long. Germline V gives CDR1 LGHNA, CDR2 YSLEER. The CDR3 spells CASSQDPGLGTQYF. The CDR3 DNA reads TGCGCCAGCAGCCAAGATCCTGGTTTGGGGACCCAGTACTTC.